The 14 T cell receptor beta chains in this list originate from one sample, sequenced in a study of T cells in Graves' hyperthyroidism and ophthalmopathy. TCR beta CDR3 regions were amplified from RNA transcripts. TCR CDR3 underwent first-round RT-PCR with the HTBI primer set. TCRdb fed the multiplex PCR reads into MiXCR, producing one record per CDR3 protein. The sample consists of roughly 700,000 distinct CDR3 sequences, about 14% of them appearing once. The sample consisted of blood. The receptors shown here come from a woman under 30 with Graves' hyperthyroidism.

This clonotype came up a few times. The chain carries TRBV18 and TRBJ2-1; 9 bases agree with TRBD2. The germline CDR1 and CDR2 sequences are KGHSH and LQKENI. Trimming at V came to 3 bases and at J to 5 bases, leaving 11 bases not matched to a gene. CDR3 length: 17 residues. The CDR3 sequence is CASSPVSSSGRDNEQFF. The CDR3 DNA reads TGTGCCAGCTCACCCGTTAGCAGTAGCGGGAGAGACAATGAGCAGTTCTTC.

In this sample, this clonotype turned up many times. The rearrangement joins TRBV5-1 to TRBJ1-5; tentative D call: TRBD1 (6 bases). Trimming shortened V by 5 bases and J by 3 bases, and 18 bases separated the two germline ends. The CDR3 totals 16 residues. Germline assignment: CDR1 SGHRS and CDR2 YFSETQ. This chain's CDR3 is CASRPGGGPNNQPQHF. The CDR3 region has the DNA TGCGCCAGCAGACCTGGGGGGGGGCCGAACAATCAGCCCCAGCATTTT. Variable domain in full (rest from reference TRBV5-1 and TRBJ1-5): KAGVTQTPRYLIKTRGQQVTLSCSPISGHRSVSWYQQTPGQGLQFLFEYFSETQRNKGNFPGRFSGRQFSNSRSEMNVSTLELGDSALYLCASRPGGGPNNQPQHFGDGTRLSIL.

This clonotype showed up many times. This chain connects TRBV4-3 to TRBJ1-1; D may be TRBD1 (6 bases). Germline V gene data show CDR1 as LGHNA and CDR2 as YSLEER. With 3 bases removed from V and 5 bases from J, the gap between germline ends came to 10 bases. CDR3 size: 13 residues. In nucleotides, the CDR3 is TGCGCCAGCAGCCAGGGGGCATGGACTGAAGCTTTCTTT. The encoded protein is CASSQGAWTEAFF.

Ten or more counts support this clonotype. The chain joins TRBV3-1 to TRBJ2-3; D gene ambiguous. The CDR3 consists of 15 residues. Germline lookup yields CDR1 LGHDT and CDR2 YNNKEL (reference sequence). Trimming shortened V by 1 base and J by 2 bases, and 10 bases separated the two germline ends. This CDR3 is CASSQVAADTDTQYF. CDR3 in DNA: TGTGCCAGCAGCCAAGTGGCTGCGGACACAGATACGCAGTATTTT.

The chain combines TRBV24-1 with TRBJ1-2; 8 positions agree with TRBD1. Germline V CDR1 and CDR2: KGHDR, SFDVKD. This CDR3 is built from 13 residues. Trimming took 3 bases from V and 8 from J; bases not matched to a gene: 4. The CDR3 coding sequence is TGTGCCACCAGTGATCCGGGACAGGCAGGCTACACCTTC. Residues: CATSDPGQAGYTF.

This chain uses TRBV6-9 with TRBJ2-2; D is uncertain. This CDR3 is built from 14 residues. The V end lost 3 bases, the J end lost 3 bases, and 8 bases lay between the germline ends. Looked up from germline, CDR1 is MNHGY and CDR2 is SVAAGI. CDR3 protein: CASSYLLDTGELFF. DNA for the CDR3: TGTGCCAGCAGTTACCTTCTGGACACCGGGGAGCTGTTTTTT.

This rearrangement joins TRBV29-1 to TRBJ2-1, with 8 bases aligning to TRBD1. Per germline, CDR1 SQVTM and CDR2 ANQGSEA. The CDR3 extends over 13 amino acids. V gave up 3 bases and J gave up 5 bases; unmatched junction bases: 3. The CDR3 sequence: CSVDRGRDNEQFF. DNA for the CDR3: TGCAGCGTTGACAGGGGGCGAGACAATGAGCAGTTCTTC.

This clonotype was seen a few times. The chain employs TRBV7-9 and TRBJ2-5; possible D gene TRBD2, 5 bases. Trimming took 0 bases from V and 3 from J, leaving 11 bases between them. The CDR3 contains 15 residues. Germline V lookup: CDR1 SEHNR, CDR2 FQNEAQ (reference sequence). CDR3 loop: CASSLAFSREETQYF. The CDR3 DNA reads as TGTGCCAGCAGCTTAGCATTCTCGAGGGAAGAGACCCAGTACTTC.

This rearrangement joins TRBV9 to TRBJ2-3; D is uncertain. The CDR3 is made up of 16 amino acids. Deletions cut 2 bases from V and 0 bases from J, with 13 bases between. Germline CDR1 reads SGDLS; CDR2 reads YYNGEE. The chain's CDR3 is CASSVYRAFSTDTQYF. CDR3 bases: TGTGCCAGCAGCGTGTACAGAGCGTTCAGCACAGATACGCAGTATTTT.

This chain connects TRBV4-3 to TRBJ2-6; unclear D gene. Germline V lookup: CDR1 LGHNA, CDR2 YSLEER. The ends were cut back, 0 bases at V and 5 bases at J, with 5 bases in the middle. This CDR3 has 14 residues. The CDR3 DNA reads TGCGCCAGCAGCCAAGATCTTTGGGCCAACGTCCTGACTTTC. The encoded protein is CASSQDLWANVLTF.

There are a few counts of this clonotype. This rearrangement joins TRBV2 to TRBJ2-1; 7 nucleotides align to TRBD1. The J segment lost 3 bases and the V segment lost 8 bases, leaving 4 bases of the junction unmatched. This CDR3 comprises 13 residues. Germline V CDR1 and CDR2: SNHLY, FYNNEI. The CDR3 sequence: CASRDRDYNEQFF. The CDR3 coding sequence is TGTGCCAGCCGGGACAGAGACTACAATGAGCAGTTCTTC.

This clonotype was seen ten or more times. CDR3 sequence reads: CASSPTGKDTEAFF. The CDR3 DNA sequence: TGTGCCAGCAGCCCTACAGGGAAGGACACTGAAGCTTTCTTT. J is TRBJ1-1 and V is TRBV3-1; D perhaps matches TRBD1 (6 bases). Germline V gene data show CDR1 as LGHDT and CDR2 as YNNKEL (reference sequence). The V end lost 4 bases, the J end lost 3 bases, and 12 bases lay between the germline ends. The CDR3 has 14 residues.

This clonotype was observed many times. The chain links TRBV30 to TRBJ2-1; weak D call: TRBD2 (5 bases). Germline-derived CDR1 and CDR2 are GTSNPN and SVGIG (reference sequence). V gave up 1 base and J gave up 0 bases, with 13 bases separating them. This CDR3 contains 16 residues. The CDR3 sequence is CAWSAARVSSYNEQFF. For the CDR3, the DNA is TGTGCCTGGAGTGCTGCGCGGGTCAGCTCCTACAATGAGCAGTTCTTC.

The sample holds one count of this clonotype. This may be a read error, as it is one base from a much larger clone. The chain joins TRBV18 to TRBJ2-5; no definite D call. The germline V gene encodes CDR1 KGHSH and CDR2 LQKENI. The CDR3 contains 13 residues. CDR3 sequence (DNA): TGTGCCAGCTCACGGGTACAACAAGAGACCCGGTACTTC. Protein sequence: CASSRVQQETRYF. The full variable domain, in which reference TRBV18 and TRBJ2-5 provide the parts outside the CDR3, is NAGVMQNPRHLVRRRGQEARLRCSPMKGHSHVYWYRQLPEEGLKFMVYLQKENIIDESGMPKERFSAEFPKEGPSILRIQQVVRGDSAAYFCASSRVQQETRYFGPGTRLLVL.